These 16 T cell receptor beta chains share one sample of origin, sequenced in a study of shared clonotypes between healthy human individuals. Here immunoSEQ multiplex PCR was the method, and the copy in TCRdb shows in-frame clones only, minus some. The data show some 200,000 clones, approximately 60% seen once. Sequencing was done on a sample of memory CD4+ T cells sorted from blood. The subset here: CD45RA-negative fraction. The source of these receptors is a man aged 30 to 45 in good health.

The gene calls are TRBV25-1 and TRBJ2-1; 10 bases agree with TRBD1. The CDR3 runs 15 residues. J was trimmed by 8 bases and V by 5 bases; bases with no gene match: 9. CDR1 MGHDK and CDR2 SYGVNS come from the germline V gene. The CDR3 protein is CASSPSGTGVYEQFF. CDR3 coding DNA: TGTGCCAGCAGTCCGTCCGGGACAGGGGTTTATGAGCAGTTCTTC.

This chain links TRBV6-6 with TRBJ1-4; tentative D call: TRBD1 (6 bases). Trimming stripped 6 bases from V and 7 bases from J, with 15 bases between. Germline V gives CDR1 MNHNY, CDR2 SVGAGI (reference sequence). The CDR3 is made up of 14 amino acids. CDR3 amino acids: CASSHRQEREKLFF. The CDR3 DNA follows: TGTGCCAGCAGCCATAGACAGGAGCGTGAAAAACTGTTTTTT.

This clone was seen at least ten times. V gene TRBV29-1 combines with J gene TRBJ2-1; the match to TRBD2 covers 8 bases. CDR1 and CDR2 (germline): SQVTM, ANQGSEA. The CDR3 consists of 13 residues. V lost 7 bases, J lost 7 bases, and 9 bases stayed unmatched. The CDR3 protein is CSGSGIIPNEQFF. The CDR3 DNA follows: TGCAGCGGTAGCGGGATAATACCAAATGAGCAGTTCTTC.

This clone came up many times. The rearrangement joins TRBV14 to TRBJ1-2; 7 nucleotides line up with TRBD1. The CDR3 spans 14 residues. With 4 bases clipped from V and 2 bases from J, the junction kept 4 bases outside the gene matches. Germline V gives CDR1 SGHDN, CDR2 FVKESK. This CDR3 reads CASSPLGQNYGYTF. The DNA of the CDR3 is TGTGCCAGCAGCCCCCTGGGACAGAACTATGGCTACACCTTC.

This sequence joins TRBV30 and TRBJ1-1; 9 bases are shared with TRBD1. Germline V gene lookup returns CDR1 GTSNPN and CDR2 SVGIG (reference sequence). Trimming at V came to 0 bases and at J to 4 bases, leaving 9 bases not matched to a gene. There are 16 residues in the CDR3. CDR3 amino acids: CAWSVRAGQGGTEAFF. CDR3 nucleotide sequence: TGTGCCTGGAGTGTACGTGCGGGACAGGGCGGCACTGAAGCTTTCTTT.

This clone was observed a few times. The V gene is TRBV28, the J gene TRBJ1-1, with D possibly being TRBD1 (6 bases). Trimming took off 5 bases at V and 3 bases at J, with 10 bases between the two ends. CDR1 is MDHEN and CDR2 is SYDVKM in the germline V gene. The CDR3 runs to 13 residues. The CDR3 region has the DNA TGTGCCAGCAGTGACAGGTCGGACACTGAAGCTTTCTTT. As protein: CASSDRSDTEAFF.

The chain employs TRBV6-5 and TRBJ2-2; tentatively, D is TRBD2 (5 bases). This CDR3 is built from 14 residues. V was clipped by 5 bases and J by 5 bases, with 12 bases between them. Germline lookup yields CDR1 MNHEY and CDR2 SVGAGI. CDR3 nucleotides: TGTGCCAGCAGTGACGCAACTAGGACCGGGGAGCTGTTTTTT. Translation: CASSDATRTGELFF.

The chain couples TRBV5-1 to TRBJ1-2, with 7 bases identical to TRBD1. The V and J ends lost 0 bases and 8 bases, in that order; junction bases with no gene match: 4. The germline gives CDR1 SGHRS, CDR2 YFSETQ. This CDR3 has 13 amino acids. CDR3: CASSLGQGKGYTF. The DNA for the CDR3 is TGCGCCAGCAGCTTGGGACAGGGCAAGGGCTACACCTTC.

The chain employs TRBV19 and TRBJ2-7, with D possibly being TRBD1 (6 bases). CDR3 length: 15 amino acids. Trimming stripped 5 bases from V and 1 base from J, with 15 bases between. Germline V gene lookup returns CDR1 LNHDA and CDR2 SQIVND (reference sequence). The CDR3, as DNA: TGTGCCAGTAGTGAAACAGGGTCGCAGTCCTACGAGCAGTACTTC. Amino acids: CASSETGSQSYEQYF. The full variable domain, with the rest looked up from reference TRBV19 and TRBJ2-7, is DGGITQSPKYLFRKEGQNVTLSCEQNLNHDAMYWYRQDPGQGLRLIYYSQIVNDFQKGDIAEGYSVSREKKESFPLTVTSAQKNPTAFYLCASSETGSQSYEQYFGPGTRLTVT.

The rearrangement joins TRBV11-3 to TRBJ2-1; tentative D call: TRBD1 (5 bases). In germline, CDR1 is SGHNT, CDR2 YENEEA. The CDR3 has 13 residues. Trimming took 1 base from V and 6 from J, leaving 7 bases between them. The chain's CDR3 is CASSLGTINEQFF. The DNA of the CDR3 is TGTGCCAGCAGCTTAGGGACAATCAATGAGCAGTTCTTC.

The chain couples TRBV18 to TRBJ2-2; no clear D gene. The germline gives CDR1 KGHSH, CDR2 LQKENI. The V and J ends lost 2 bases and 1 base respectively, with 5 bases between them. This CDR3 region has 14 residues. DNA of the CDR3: TGTGCCAGCTCACCAGTCAGGAACACCGGGGAGCTGTTTTTT. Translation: CASSPVRNTGELFF.

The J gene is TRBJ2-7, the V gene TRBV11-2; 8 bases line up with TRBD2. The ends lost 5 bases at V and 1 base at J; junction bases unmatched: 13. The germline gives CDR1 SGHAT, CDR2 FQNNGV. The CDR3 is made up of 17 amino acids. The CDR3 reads CASSPRGGKGESYEQYF. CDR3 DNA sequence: TGTGCCAGCAGCCCCCGGGGGGGGAAGGGGGAGTCCTACGAGCAGTACTTC.

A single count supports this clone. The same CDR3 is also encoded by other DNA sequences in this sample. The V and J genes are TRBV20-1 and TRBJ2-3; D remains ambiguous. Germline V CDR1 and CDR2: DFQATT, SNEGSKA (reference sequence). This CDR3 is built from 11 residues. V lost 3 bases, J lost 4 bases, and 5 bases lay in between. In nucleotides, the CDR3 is TGCAGTGCTAGGTTTCCAGATACGCAGTATTTT. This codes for CSARFPDTQYF.

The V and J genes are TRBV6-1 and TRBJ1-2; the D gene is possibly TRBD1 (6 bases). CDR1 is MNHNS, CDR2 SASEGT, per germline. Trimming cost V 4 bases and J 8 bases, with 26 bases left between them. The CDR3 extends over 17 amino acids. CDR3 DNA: TGTGCCAGCAGTGCCCTCCTGCGGGGGCGAGGATTAGGAGGCTACACCTTC. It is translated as CASSALLRGRGLGGYTF.

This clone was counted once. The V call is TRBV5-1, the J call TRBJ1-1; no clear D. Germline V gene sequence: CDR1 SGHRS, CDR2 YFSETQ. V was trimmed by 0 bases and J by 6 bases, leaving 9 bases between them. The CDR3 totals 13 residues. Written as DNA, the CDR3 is TGCGCCAGCAGCTTGGGGGTTTCGTCTGAAGCTTTCTTT. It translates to CASSLGVSSEAFF.

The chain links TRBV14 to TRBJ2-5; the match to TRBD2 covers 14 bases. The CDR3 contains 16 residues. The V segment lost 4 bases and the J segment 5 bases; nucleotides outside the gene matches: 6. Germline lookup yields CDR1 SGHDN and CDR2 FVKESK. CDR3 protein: CASSPGTSGSSETQYF. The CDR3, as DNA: TGTGCCAGCAGCCCGGGGACTAGCGGGAGTAGCGAGACCCAGTACTTC.